This is a list of T cell receptor beta chains from one sample in a study of T-cell reconstitution after alpha-beta-depleted transplantation in children. One entry per CDR3 protein results from TCRdb running MiXCR on the PCR reads. The sample holds more than 150,000 distinct CDR3 sequences, about 14% seen once. The sequencing used PBMCs from the stem cell graft donor, collected from the stem cell graft. The origin of the receptors is a human donor who donated a stem cell graft to a child with acute lymphoblastic leukemia. CDR3s include the opening cysteine and the closing phenylalanine or tryptophan. A D gene is named only where the DNA matches it firmly. Size is stated for part of the rows, as once, few or many counts, or as a class when the clone is expanded.

cdr3_length,v_call,j_call,clone_size,d_call,cdr3_aa,cdr3_nt
15,TRBV7-8,TRBJ1-1,many,-,CASITQGGRRTEAFF,TGTGCCAGCATCACCCAAGGGGGGCGTCGGACTGAAGCTTTCTTT
14,TRBV11-2,TRBJ2-3,many,TRBD2,CASSLSGRADTQYF,TGTGCCAGCAGCCTTAGCGGGAGGGCAGATACGCAGTATTTT
13,TRBV20-1,TRBJ2-1,few,-,CSARRARTNEQFF,TGCAGTGCTAGGAGGGCACGGACCAATGAGCAGTTCTTC
18,TRBV9,TRBJ2-2,-,TRBD2,CASSPLGVAGTRTGELFF,TGTGCCAGCAGCCCCTTGGGAGTAGCGGGAACCCGCACCGGGGAGCTGTTTTTT
13,TRBV20-1,TRBJ1-1,many,-,CSALRDQNTEAFF,TGCAGTGCACTTAGAGACCAGAACACTGAAGCTTTCTTT
16,TRBV19,TRBJ2-7,-,TRBD2,CASSQGLAGSSYEQYF,TGTGCCAGTAGCCAAGGACTAGCGGGAAGCTCCTACGAGCAGTACTTC
13,TRBV21-1,TRBJ2-7,many,-,CARTSGRSYEQYF,TGTGCCAGAACTAGCGGGAGGTCCTACGAGCAGTACTTC
15,TRBV7-2,TRBJ2-1,many,-,CASSLAPVSYNEQFF,TGTGCCAGCAGCTTAGCCCCGGTCTCCTACAATGAGCAGTTCTTC
12,TRBV12-3/TRBV12-4,TRBJ1-5,many,-,CASSRRNQPQHF,TGTGCCAGCAGTAGGCGCAATCAGCCCCAGCATTTT
14,TRBV5-1,TRBJ1-1,many,-,CASSLLRGNTEAFF,TGCGCCAGCAGCTTGCTCAGGGGGAACACTGAAGCTTTCTTT
14,TRBV20-1,TRBJ2-1,few,TRBD2,CSAISGSDYNEQFF,TGCAGTGCAATTAGCGGGAGCGACTACAATGAGCAGTTCTTC
14,TRBV20-1,TRBJ2-6,-,-,CSAERLSGANVLTF,TGCAGTGCGGAGCGGCTCTCTGGGGCCAACGTCCTGACTTTC
16,TRBV5-1,TRBJ1-4,-,TRBD1,CASSFGTGRFGEKLFF,TGCGCCAGCAGCTTCGGGACAGGGCGGTTTGGAGAAAAACTGTTTTTT
12,TRBV2,TRBJ1-4,many,-,CASSDGFGLLFF,TGTGCCAGCAGTGATGGGTTCGGTCTACTGTTTTTT
14,TRBV7-9,TRBJ1-2,many,-,CASSLGEGNYGYTF,TGTGCCAGCAGCTTAGGAGAGGGAAACTATGGCTACACCTTC
16,TRBV10-3,TRBJ2-5,-,TRBD2,CAISDLREGFQETQYF,TGTGCCATCAGTGATTTGCGGGAGGGCTTCCAAGAGACCCAGTACTTC
14,TRBV13,TRBJ1-5,many,-,CASSAGTGYQPQHF,TGTGCCAGCAGCGCAGGGACGGGCTATCAGCCCCAGCATTTT
13,TRBV12-3/TRBV12-4,TRBJ1-1,-,TRBD1,CASTPDREGEAFF,TGTGCCAGCACCCCTGACAGGGAGGGTGAAGCTTTCTTT
14,TRBV2,TRBJ2-3,many,-,CASSGGRGTDTQYF,TGTGCCAGCAGTGGGGGAAGGGGCACAGATACGCAGTATTTT
13,TRBV7-9,TRBJ1-1,many,-,CASSSDTNGEAFF,TGTGCCAGCAGCTCGGACACAAATGGTGAAGCTTTCTTT
14,TRBV11-2,TRBJ1-2,-,-,CASSLAGARRGYTF,TGTGCCAGCAGCTTAGCCGGGGCTAGACGTGGCTACACCTTC
14,TRBV12-3/TRBV12-4,TRBJ2-1,many,-,CASSPKAGPNEQFF,TGTGCCAGCAGTCCAAAAGCGGGCCCTAATGAGCAGTTCTTC
14,TRBV5-5,TRBJ2-7,few,TRBD1,CASSLARGRYEQYF,TGTGCCAGCAGCTTGGCCAGGGGGCGATACGAGCAGTACTTC
17,TRBV14,TRBJ2-3,-,TRBD2,CASSQEEIAGITDTQYF,TGTGCCAGCAGCCAAGAAGAAATAGCGGGAATCACAGATACGCAGTATTTT
17,TRBV7-9,TRBJ2-2,-,-,CASSSTDSPMRTGELFF,TGTGCCAGCAGCTCTACCGACTCCCCCATGAGAACCGGGGAGCTGTTTTTT
17,TRBV20-1,TRBJ1-5,-,-,CSARGLVGGQGNQPQHF,TGCAGTGCTAGAGGACTCGTTGGGGGACAAGGCAATCAGCCCCAGCATTTC
17,TRBV5-1,TRBJ2-2,many,TRBD2,CASSSAPSGINTGELFF,TGCGCCAGCAGCTCGGCACCTAGCGGGATAAACACCGGGGAGCTGTTTTTT
14,TRBV5-1,TRBJ2-5,many,-,CASSPIVTQKTQYF,TGCGCCAGCAGCCCCATAGTTACCCAGAAGACCCAGTACTTC
12,TRBV5-1,TRBJ1-1,many,TRBD1,CASSPTGEKAFF,TGCGCCAGCAGCCCTACAGGGGAAAAAGCTTTCTTT
14,TRBV3-1,TRBJ2-7,many,-,CASSPGQLSYEQYF,TGTGCCAGCAGCCCCGGTCAGCTCTCCTACGAGCAGTACTTC
15,TRBV2,TRBJ1-4,-,-,CASSVQGKANEKLFF,TGTGCCAGCAGTGTCCAGGGGAAGGCTAATGAAAAACTGTTTTTT
12,TRBV10-1,TRBJ2-1,many,-,CASSESSNEQFF,TGCGCCAGCAGTGAGTCTAGTAATGAGCAGTTCTTC
15,TRBV2,TRBJ2-7,many,-,CASSAGLQSSYEQYF,TGTGCCAGCAGTGCCGGACTCCAGAGCTCCTACGAGCAGTACTTC
13,TRBV5-1,TRBJ2-7,many,TRBD1,CASAGTEVYEQYF,TGCGCCAGCGCCGGGACAGAAGTTTACGAGCAGTACTTC
13,TRBV28,TRBJ1-2,many,-,CASRGGQVYGYTF,TGTGCCAGCAGGGGGGGCCAGGTTTATGGCTACACCTTC
14,TRBV20-1,TRBJ1-1,many,-,CSAKAARLNTEAFF,TGCAGTGCTAAGGCTGCCCGCTTGAACACTGAAGCTTTCTTT
14,TRBV10-3,TRBJ2-6,many,-,CAISGTVRANVLTF,TGTGCCATCAGTGGGACAGTTCGGGCCAACGTCCTGACTTTC
18,TRBV12-3/TRBV12-4,TRBJ2-3,few,TRBD2,CASSLGLAGANSPDTQYF,TGTGCCAGCAGTTTAGGACTAGCGGGAGCGAATTCACCGGATACGCAGTATTTT
16,TRBV6-1,TRBJ2-7,once,TRBD1,CASSEALGTGGYEQYF,TGTGCCAGCAGTGAAGCGCTGGGGACAGGGGGTTACGAGCAGTACTTC
14,TRBV12-3/TRBV12-4,TRBJ2-7,many,TRBD1,CASSLYRGRDEQYF,TGTGCCAGCAGTTTGTACAGGGGGCGCGACGAGCAGTACTTC
16,TRBV7-9,TRBJ2-1,many,TRBD2,CASSTNLAGTGNEQFF,TGTGCCAGCAGCACTAATCTAGCGGGGACTGGGAATGAGCAGTTCTTC
16,TRBV7-9,TRBJ1-4,many,TRBD1,CASSLAPGQGDEKLFF,TGTGCCAGCAGCCTAGCACCGGGACAGGGGGATGAAAAACTGTTTTTT
15,TRBV12-3/TRBV12-4,TRBJ2-7,-,TRBD1,CASRVGQGRTYEQYF,TGTGCCAGCAGGGTCGGACAGGGCCGGACCTACGAGCAGTACTTC